This TCR beta chain emerged from a study of cytomegalovirus exposure and HLA in healthy donors. As regards this clone: The antigen is not known.

The PCR employed 60 Vbeta primers together with 13 Jbeta primers. TCRdb keeps only in-frame clones here, not all; method: immunoSEQ multiplex PCR. This sample has about 100,000 clones; roughly 76% occur once, and the top ten carry roughly 3.6%. CDR3 length: 13 residues. Trimming stripped 1 base from V and 8 bases from J, with 10 bases between. Germline lookup yields CDR1 SGHNT and CDR2 YYREEE (reference sequence). Study outcomes and limitations: A later analysis, which compared TCR beta chains of equal frequency, found the HLA-associated ones more clonally expanded. Reported results showed that the classifier diagnosed cytomegalovirus status with high specificity and sensitivity.

V is TRBV5-4 and J is TRBJ2-1, with D possibly being TRBD1 (5 bases). Specimen: PBMCs. The clonotype was recovered from a man aged 40-55 years in good health and CMV-seronegative. CDR3 region: CASSLSGADEQFF. In DNA form, the CDR3 reads TGTGCCAGCAGCTTGTCTGGGGCCGATGAGCAGTTCTTC.